This entry concerns a single T cell receptor beta chain. The data derive from a study of T-cell memory formation after mild COVID-19. Germline-derived CDR1 and CDR2 are SEHNR and FQNEAQ (reference sequence). Trimming removed 5 bases at V and 2 bases at J, with 22 bases between. The CDR3 loop spans 17 amino acids. Via MiXCR, TCRdb re-called the 5' RACE reads, giving one row per CDR3 protein. The sample holds 400,000 or so distinct CDR3 sequences; around 21% are singletons and the top ten take under 15%. This receptor was identified in an adult woman who had mild COVID-19 (a few samples of this study predate the infection). Cell type and time point are not known. The rearrangement joins TRBV7-9 to TRBJ2-7, with D maybe TRBD2 (6 bases). Sample: PBMCs or a T cell subset sorted from them (not recorded which). Here the CDR3 DNA reads TGTGCCAGCAGCCCGAGCCCGGGGGACCCCCGGACCTACGAGCAGTACTTC. This translates into CASSPSPGDPRTYEQYF.